The 20 T cell receptor beta chains presented below share a single source sample, sequenced in a study of OX40 agonist ivuxolimab in advanced cancers. Profiling relied on immunoSEQ multiplex PCR, and the TCRdb table lists in-frame clones only, not all of them. The sample yields about 91,000 clones, 80% to 90% seen once. The sequencing here drew on CD4+ or CD8+ T cells sorted from blood, taken in a trial of the OX40 agonist ivuxolimab. The receptors were sampled from an adult with an advanced solid tumor such as melanoma, head and neck, liver or kidney cancer.

This chain uses TRBV6-5 with TRBJ2-7, with 7 bases fitting TRBD1. J lost 4 bases, V lost 3 bases, and 9 bases had no gene match. The CDR3 length is 15 residues. Germline V gene sequence: CDR1 MNHEY, CDR2 SVGAGI. The CDR3 protein is CASSYQGTAIYEQYF. The CDR3 coding sequence is TGTGCCAGCAGTTATCAAGGGACAGCGATTTACGAGCAGTACTTC.

The CDR3, as DNA: TGTGCCAGCAGCGCAGGGCGGGGCAATCAGCCCCAGCATTTT. Amino acids: CASSAGRGNQPQHF. V and J are TRBV27 and TRBJ1-5; D perhaps matches TRBD1 (5 bases). This CDR3 region has 14 residues. Deletions cut 6 bases from V and 2 bases from J, with 11 bases between. Germline CDR1 MNHEY, CDR2 SMNVEV (reference sequence).

The chain joins TRBV10-3 to TRBJ2-2, with D unresolved. CDR3 length: 15 amino acids. Germline CDR1 ENHRY, CDR2 SYGVKD. Trimming stripped 0 bases from V and 4 bases from J, with 9 bases between. Here the CDR3 DNA reads TGTGCCATCAGTGAGTCGACCTGGTCCACCGGGGAGCTGTTTTTT. Protein: CAISESTWSTGELFF.

This chain uses TRBV19 with TRBJ2-3, with 10 bases that match TRBD2. Germline V gives CDR1 LNHDA, CDR2 SQIVND (reference sequence). The CDR3 is 15 amino acids. J lost 2 bases, V lost 10 bases, and 9 bases had no gene match. CDR3 DNA: TGTGCCACTAGGCGGACTAGCGGACCCACAGATACGCAGTATTTT. Translation gives CATRRTSGPTDTQYF.

The V gene is TRBV7-2, the J gene TRBJ1-5, with a tentative D call TRBD1 (5 bases). Deletions cut 0 bases from V and 6 bases from J, with 6 bases between. The CDR3 has 13 residues. Germline-derived CDR1 and CDR2 are SGHTA and FQGNSA. The CDR3 spells CASSLARGQPQHF. The CDR3, as DNA: TGTGCCAGCAGCTTAGCGAGGGGTCAGCCCCAGCATTTT. Filled out from reference TRBV7-2 and TRBJ1-5, the complete variable domain reads GAGVSQSPSNKVTEKGKDVELRCDPISGHTALYWYRQSLGQGLEFLIYFQGNSAPDKSGLPSDRFSAERTGGSVSTLTIQRTQQEDSAVYLCASSLARGQPQHFGDGTRLSIL.

V usage is TRBV11-1 and J usage is TRBJ2-1; TRBD2 might be the D (6 bases). Trimming took 8 bases from V and 4 from J, leaving 15 bases between them. Germline CDR1 and CDR2: SGHAT and FQDESV (reference sequence). The CDR3 has 14 residues. CDR3 in amino acids: CASSQDYQYNEQFF. The CDR3 coding sequence is TGTGCCAGCTCCCAGGACTATCAGTACAATGAGCAGTTCTTC.

This chain's CDR3 is CASSSGILANEQFF. The CDR3 DNA reads TGCGCCAGCAGCTCGGGAATCTTGGCGAATGAGCAGTTCTTC. This chain joins TRBV5-1 and TRBJ2-1, with D tentatively TRBD2 (5 bases). V was shortened by 3 bases and J by 7 bases, with 14 bases between the two germline ends. This CDR3 is built from 14 residues. In germline, CDR1 is SGHRS, CDR2 YFSETQ.

This chain uses TRBV2 with TRBJ2-1, with TRBD2 matching over 9 bases. The V gene's germline CDR1 is SNHLY and CDR2 FYNNEI. There are 14 residues in the CDR3. Trimming cost V 11 bases and J 5 bases; bases outside gene matches: 10. The CDR3 sequence is CAAGRTSENNEQFF. CDR3 DNA sequence: TGTGCCGCGGGGCGGACTAGCGAGAACAATGAGCAGTTCTTC.

This clone showed up just a few times. V gene TRBV18 combines with J gene TRBJ2-2, with 11 bases that match TRBD2. In germline, CDR1 is KGHSH, CDR2 LQKENI. CDR3 size: 17 residues. Trimming took 2 bases from V and 5 from J; bases not matched to a gene: 7. CDR3 in amino acids: CASSPLLAGESTGELFF. Here the CDR3 DNA reads TGTGCCAGCTCACCATTACTAGCGGGAGAATCTACCGGGGAGCTGTTTTTT.

The chain couples TRBV5-1 to TRBJ2-5; unclear D gene. CDR3 length: 14 residues. The germline V and J ends were trimmed by 0 bases and 5 bases, with 11 bases remaining between them. Germline CDR1 is SGHRS and CDR2 is YFSETQ. The CDR3 nucleotides are TGCGCCAGCAGCTTGGTGGGTGTCGAGGAGACCCAGTACTTC. It specifies CASSLVGVEETQYF.

This clone came up once. This chain uses TRBV5-1 with TRBJ1-2; TRBD1 matches 7 bases. The V and J ends lost 4 bases and 4 bases, in that order; junction bases with no gene match: 10. Germline-derived CDR1 and CDR2 are SGHRS and YFSETQ. CDR3 size: 15 residues. The CDR3 bases are TGCGCCAGCAGCGTGGGGGGACAGCCTACCTATGGCTACACCTTC. Protein: CASSVGGQPTYGYTF.

The CDR3 DNA sequence: TGTGCCTGGAGTCGGTGGGGGTCGGGCGGGGAGCTGTTTTTT. This translates into CAWSRWGSGGELFF. The chain links TRBV30 to TRBJ2-2, with D possibly called TRBD1 or TRBD2 (5 bases each). Germline V gene sequence: CDR1 GTSNPN, CDR2 SVGIG (reference sequence). The V end lost 2 bases, the J end lost 7 bases, and 14 bases lay between the germline ends. The CDR3 runs 14 residues.

The V gene is TRBV11-2, the J gene TRBJ2-1; 8 bases fit TRBD2. Germline loops: CDR1 SGHAT, CDR2 FQNNGV. Trimming cost V 3 bases and J 8 bases; bases outside gene matches: 6. CDR3 size: 14 residues. As DNA, the CDR3 is TGTGCCAGCAGCTTTACGGGAGGGCCCCATGAGCAGTTCTTC. This sequence encodes CASSFTGGPHEQFF.

The chain uses TRBV11-2 and TRBJ1-3; D not certain. CDR3 length: 14 residues. Trimming removed 5 bases from V and 0 bases from J, with 8 bases in between. CDR1 is SGHAT and CDR2 is FQNNGV in the germline V gene. The CDR3 DNA is TGTGCCAGCAGCCCCAATCTCTCTGGAAACACCATATATTTT. It encodes CASSPNLSGNTIYF.

The V and J genes are TRBV18 and TRBJ1-3; D gene ambiguous. The CDR3 consists of 16 residues. Germline V gene data show CDR1 as KGHSH and CDR2 as LQKENI. Trimming removed 5 bases from V and 0 bases from J, with 14 bases in between. The CDR3 region has the DNA TGTGCCAGCTCATCCAGTCGAGGTTTCTCTGGAAACACCATATATTTT. Translating gives CASSSSRGFSGNTIYF.

The chain combines TRBV6-5 with TRBJ1-3; possibly TRBD1 for D (6 bases). Germline V gives CDR1 MNHEY, CDR2 SVGAGI. Trimming stripped 3 bases from V and 4 bases from J, with 13 bases between. The length of the CDR3 is 15 residues. This chain's CDR3 is CASSYSGGAGNTIYF. For the CDR3, the DNA is TGTGCCAGCAGTTATTCTGGGGGGGCGGGAAACACCATATATTTT.

V usage is TRBV9 and J usage is TRBJ1-3; no firm D call. Germline CDR1 and CDR2: SGDLS and YYNGEE. The CDR3 runs 13 residues. V dropped 3 bases and J dropped 7 bases, with 11 bases sitting between them. The CDR3 is CASSATDGNTIYF. Written as DNA, the CDR3 is TGTGCCAGCAGCGCCACGGATGGGAACACCATATATTTT. Full variable domain (rest looked up from reference TRBV9 and TRBJ1-3): DSGVTQTPKHLITATGQRVTLRCSPRSGDLSVYWYQQSLDQGLQFLIQYYNGEERAKGNILERFSAQQFPDLHSELNLSSLELGDSALYFCASSATDGNTIYFGEGSWLTVV.

V and J are TRBV7-2 and TRBJ2-7; D perhaps matches TRBD2 (6 bases). This CDR3 spans 14 amino acids. Trimming removed 1 base from V and 4 bases from J, with 11 bases in between. Germline CDR1 SGHTA, CDR2 FQGNSA. Here the CDR3 reads CASSLDGSSYEQYF. CDR3 in DNA: TGTGCCAGCAGCTTAGACGGGAGTAGTTACGAGCAGTACTTC.

The DNA of the CDR3 is TGCGCCAGCAGCCCACAGGCTTTGGAGACCCAGTACTTC. Protein product: CASSPQALETQYF. This rearrangement joins TRBV5-1 to TRBJ2-5; D perhaps matches TRBD1 (5 bases). V lost 4 bases and J 5 bases, leaving 12 bases between the germline ends. The CDR3 loop spans 13 amino acids. Germline V lookup: CDR1 SGHRS, CDR2 YFSETQ.

J is TRBJ1-1 and V is TRBV18, with D unclear. The CDR3 spans 11 residues. The germline CDR1 and CDR2 sequences are KGHSH and LQKENI. V gave up 10 bases and J gave up 3 bases, with 9 bases separating them. The CDR3 nucleotides read TGTGCCACCACCCGGGACACTGAAGCTTTCTTT. It codes for CATTRDTEAFF.